This T cell receptor (beta chain) is from a study of blood T cell repertoires in COVID-19. This table comes from immunoSEQ multiplex PCR, and its TCRdb copy is limited to in-frame clones, with some not included. The sample lists 190,000 or so clones, 85% occurring once. Trimming shortened V by 4 bases and J by 14 bases, and 18 bases separated the two germline ends. The germline CDR1 and CDR2 sequences are MNHEY and SMNVEV (reference sequence). This CDR3 has 13 residues. The chain combines TRBV27 with TRBJ2-1; D remains ambiguous. This TCR was sampled from a man aged 60 to 69 with COVID-19, enrolled during active disease. The material sequenced was peripheral blood. The CDR3 DNA reads TGTGCCAGCAGTTCAGACCTAGTCGGATCAAAGTTCTTC. Protein product: CASSSDLVGSKFF.